These 16 T cell receptor beta chains were all obtained from the same sample, sequenced in a study of OX40 agonist ivuxolimab in advanced cancers. Profiling relied on immunoSEQ multiplex PCR, and the TCRdb table lists in-frame clones only, not all of them. Of approximately 84,000 clones detected, 84% appear once; the ten largest clones hold 2.5% to 3%. The input for sequencing was CD4+ or CD8+ T cells sorted from blood, taken in a trial of the OX40 agonist ivuxolimab. These receptors were collected from an adult with an advanced solid tumor such as melanoma, head and neck, liver or kidney cancer.

V gene TRBV30 combines with J gene TRBJ2-3; D is possibly TRBD2 (6 bases). There are 13 residues in the CDR3. V gave up 3 bases and J gave up 10 bases, with 17 bases separating them. Germline CDR1 GTSNPN, CDR2 SVGIG (reference sequence). CDR3 nucleotides: TGTGCCTGGAGAGCTAGCGCGGGGTCTGCGCAGTATTTT. Amino acids: CAWRASAGSAQYF.

The J gene is TRBJ2-3, the V gene TRBV6-4; D is undetermined. Deletions cut 4 bases from V and 2 bases from J, with 10 bases between. The CDR3 runs to 14 residues. CDR1 and CDR2 (germline): MRHNA, SNTAGT. The chain's CDR3 is CASSVRAHTDTQYF. The DNA for the CDR3 is TGTGCCAGCAGTGTCCGGGCCCACACAGATACGCAGTATTTT.

The chain combines TRBV7-2 with TRBJ2-1, with TRBD1 identical over 8 bases. Germline V gene lookup returns CDR1 SGHTA and CDR2 FQGNSA. Trimming took 0 bases from V and 7 from J; bases not matched to a gene: 8. CDR3 length equals 16 residues. The chain's CDR3 is CASSLATGGGRNEQFF. Written as DNA, the CDR3 is TGTGCCAGCAGCTTAGCCACAGGGGGTGGTAGAAATGAGCAGTTCTTC.

J is TRBJ1-2 and V is TRBV19; 8 nucleotides align to TRBD1. The trim removed 6 bases at V and 8 bases at J, leaving 8 bases unmatched. Germline values: CDR1 LNHDA, CDR2 SQIVND (reference sequence). The CDR3 covers 13 residues. The CDR3: CASSRQGNSGYTF. For the CDR3, the DNA is TGTGCCAGTAGCAGACAGGGGAACTCCGGCTACACCTTC. Supplemented by reference TRBV19 and TRBJ1-2, the full variable domain reads DGGITQSPKYLFRKEGQNVTLSCEQNLNHDAMYWYRQDPGQGLRLIYYSQIVNDFQKGDIAEGYSVSREKKESFPLTVTSAQKNPTAFYLCASSRQGNSGYTFGSGTRLTVV.

The chain has TRBV10-1 and TRBJ2-2, with D possibly being TRBD2 (5 bases). The CDR3 totals 13 residues. Germline V gives CDR1 WNHNN, CDR2 SYGVQD (reference sequence). Trimming left V 5 bases short and J 5 bases short, with 9 bases between. This chain's CDR3 is CASSRGLTGELFF. DNA for the CDR3: TGCGCCAGCAGTCGAGGGCTAACCGGGGAGCTGTTTTTT.

The chain couples TRBV25-1 to TRBJ2-7; D is uncertain. The CDR3 has 13 amino acids. Trimming left V 1 base short and J 0 bases short, with 4 bases between. Germline lookup yields CDR1 MGHDK and CDR2 SYGVNS. CDR3 residues: CASSEWASYEQYF. The CDR3 coding sequence is TGTGCCAGCAGTGAATGGGCCTCCTACGAGCAGTACTTC.

The rearrangement joins TRBV28 to TRBJ1-2; 7 bases agree with TRBD1. The length of the CDR3 is 13 residues. From germline, CDR1 is MDHEN and CDR2 SYDVKM. With V trimmed by 4 bases and J by 7 bases, 6 bases remained unmatched. In DNA, the CDR3 is TGTGCCAGCAGTTCGACAGGGTCCCTTGGCTACACCTTC. Translating it yields CASSSTGSLGYTF.

This rearrangement joins TRBV25-1 to TRBJ1-4; D unresolved. Germline V gene lookup returns CDR1 MGHDK and CDR2 SYGVNS. Trimming removed 0 bases at V and 2 bases at J, with 16 bases between. The CDR3 loop spans 18 amino acids. In DNA form, the CDR3 reads TGTGCCAGCAGTGAATACTGGGCCGAGGGCCAGACTAATGAAAAACTGTTTTTT. Translation: CASSEYWAEGQTNEKLFF. The full variable domain, rest sourced from reference TRBV25-1 and TRBJ1-4, is EADIYQTPRYLVIGTGKKITLECSQTMGHDKMYWYQQDPGMELHLIHYSYGVNSTEKGDLSSESTVSRIRTEHFPLTLESARPSHTSQYLCASSEYWAEGQTNEKLFFGSGTQLSVL.

This rearrangement joins TRBV7-9 to TRBJ2-5; unclear D gene. Germline V gene data show CDR1 as SEHNR and CDR2 as FQNEAQ (reference sequence). CDR3 size: 14 residues. Trimming pared 0 bases from V and 1 base from J, leaving 6 bases between. The CDR3 nucleotides read TGTGCCAGCAGCTTAGCGACCAGCCAAGAGACCCAGTACTTC. Residues: CASSLATSQETQYF.

The rearrangement joins TRBV27 to TRBJ2-3, with TRBD2 identical over 9 bases. J lost 6 bases, V lost 4 bases, and 5 bases had no gene match. The V gene's germline CDR1 is MNHEY and CDR2 SMNVEV (reference sequence). CDR3 size: 14 residues. The CDR3 nucleotides are TGTGCCAGCAGTTACGGGACTAGCTTGGATACGCAGTATTTT. This codes for CASSYGTSLDTQYF.

V and J are TRBV5-4 and TRBJ2-4, with 9 bases lining up with TRBD1. Unmatched junction bases numbered 4, after V lost 4 bases and J lost 8 bases. There are 13 residues in the CDR3. Per germline, CDR1 SGHNT and CDR2 YYREEE (reference sequence). The CDR3, as DNA: TGTGCCAGCAGCATACAGGGGGCTGACATTCAGTACTTC. Its translation is CASSIQGADIQYF.

The chain's CDR3 is CASSEQGHYEQYF. CDR3 bases: TGTGCCAGCAGTGAACAGGGACACTACGAGCAGTACTTC. This sequence joins TRBV2 and TRBJ2-7; weak D call: TRBD1 (6 bases). The CDR3 runs to 13 residues. Germline V gives CDR1 SNHLY, CDR2 FYNNEI. With 2 bases removed from V and 3 bases from J, the gap between germline ends came to 8 bases.

This rearrangement joins TRBV21-1 to TRBJ1-3. TRBV21-1 is tagged as a pseudogene. This CDR3 has 17 amino acids. The CDR3 nucleotides are TGTGCCAGCAAACCCCGCGGGGAAGGGAGCTCTGGAAACACCATATATTTT. It translates to CASKPRGEGSSGNTIYF.

CDR3 coding DNA: TGTGCCAGCAGCTTGTTGAGTCATTCAGTCTCCTACAATGAGCAGTTCTTC. This sequence encodes CASSLLSHSVSYNEQFF. The rearrangement links TRBV5-6 to TRBJ2-1; D gene ambiguous. Germline assignment: CDR1 SGHDT and CDR2 YYEEEE. Trimming cost V 1 base and J 0 bases, with 14 bases left between them. This CDR3 has 17 amino acids.

The CDR3 is CASSLRRESKAQETQYF. The CDR3 DNA reads as TGTGCCAGCAGCTTAAGGAGGGAATCAAAAGCCCAAGAGACCCAGTACTTC. The V call is TRBV5-6, the J call TRBJ2-5; weak D call: TRBD2 (6 bases). This CDR3 region has 17 residues. Germline CDR1 is SGHDT and CDR2 is YYEEEE. Deletions cut 2 bases from V and 1 base from J, with 18 bases between.

V is TRBV19 and J is TRBJ1-2, with D maybe TRBD1 (6 bases). Germline V lookup: CDR1 LNHDA, CDR2 SQIVND (reference sequence). With 3 bases removed from V and 4 bases from J, the gap between germline ends came to 15 bases. The CDR3 is 15 residues long. DNA of the CDR3: TGTGCCAGTAGTATCCGAGGGACAATTTTCTATGGCTACACCTTC. Protein: CASSIRGTIFYGYTF.